The 4 T cell receptor beta chains below come from one sample, sequenced in a study of response to subunit inactivated influenza vaccine (dated by TCRdb to between 2018 and 2020). Receptor libraries were prepared by RT-PCR. Sequencing used an Illumina HiSeq 2500. The raw public data were reprocessed by TCRdb itself: fastp quality trimming at Q25, MiXCR clonotype calling, in-frame beta chains only. Each CDR3 protein appears once, grouped with its most common genes and DNA. This sample holds 630,000 or so distinct CDR3 sequences; 15% to 19% were observed only once. The ten most abundant clones make up roughly 11% of the sample. Sample: PBMCs from blood, taken approximately 13 days after vaccination. Every receptor here comes from a man in his fifties or sixties who received an inactivated influenza vaccine. Donor details come from another sample of the same person, matched by shared clones.

J is TRBJ2-7 and V is TRBV7-8, with 10 bases identical to TRBD2. Germline V gene sequence: CDR1 SGHVS, CDR2 FQNEAQ. There are 18 residues in the CDR3. J was trimmed by 3 bases and V by 1 base; bases with no gene match: 12. As DNA, the CDR3 is TGTGCCAGCAGCTTAGGACTGGAACTAGCGGGGCTTAACTACGAGCAGTACTTC. This sequence encodes CASSLGLELAGLNYEQYF.

This clonotype was recorded a few times. The rearrangement uses TRBV30 and TRBJ1-5; no clear D gene. The CDR3 covers 11 residues. V dropped 0 bases and J dropped 9 bases, with 6 bases sitting between them. CDR1 is GTSNPN and CDR2 is SVGIG in the germline V gene (reference sequence). CDR3 residues: CAWSVNGPQHF. For the CDR3, the DNA is TGTGCCTGGAGTGTGAACGGGCCCCAGCATTTT. Variable domain in full (rest from reference TRBV30 and TRBJ1-5): SQTIHQWPATLVQPVGSPLSLECTVEGTSNPNLYWYRQAAGRGLQLLFYSVGIGQISSEVPQNLSASRPQDRQFILSSKKLLLSDSGFYLCAWSVNGPQHFGDGTRLSIL.

A few counts support this clonotype. J is TRBJ2-7 and V is TRBV5-1; TRBD2 aligns across 12 bases. Germline assignment: CDR1 SGHRS and CDR2 YFSETQ. Trimming took 4 bases from V and 3 from J; bases not matched to a gene: 2. This CDR3 spans 14 amino acids. Written as DNA, the CDR3 is TGCGCCAGCAGCGTGACTAGCGGGGGCTACGAGCAGTACTTC. This translates into CASSVTSGGYEQYF.

The chain uses TRBV20-1 and TRBJ2-3, with D perhaps TRBD1 (6 bases). V shed 6 bases and J shed 9 bases, with 19 bases lying between them. Looked up from germline, CDR1 is DFQATT and CDR2 is SNEGSKA (reference sequence). This CDR3 has 13 amino acids. CDR3 bases: TGCAGTGCGTCAGGGCCTCAAAGGGGGACGCAGTATTTT. It encodes CSASGPQRGTQYF.